This T cell receptor (beta chain) is drawn from a study of B cell selection in AIRE deficiency. Study-level points and caveats: Only about 10% of more than 3,000 shared Treg sequences were patient-specific; 30% to 35% healthy-specific. Only TCRbeta was sequenced; around 37% of shared healthy Treg sequences appeared in Tconv.

This clone was seen once. Its specificity is unknown. This CDR3 is built from 14 residues. CDR1 and CDR2 (germline): MNHNS, SASEGT. V shed 8 bases and J 4 bases; nucleotides not matched to a gene: 7. The protocol was immunoSEQ multiplex PCR, while the TCRdb copy is restricted to in-frame clones and leaves out a portion. This table has around 1,500 clones, around four fifths appearing once. Regulatory T cells were sorted as CD4+CD25hiCD127low/negative cells. Unrelated healthy donors provided the controls. The sequence derives from a human donor in good health. The V call is TRBV6-1, the J call TRBJ2-7; the match to TRBD1 covers 11 bases. Sample: CD4+CD25+ Tregs sorted from PBMCs. The CDR3 reads CASLYGTGGYEQYF. CDR3 DNA sequence: TGTGCCAGCCTGTACGGGACAGGGGGGTACGAGCAGTACTTC.